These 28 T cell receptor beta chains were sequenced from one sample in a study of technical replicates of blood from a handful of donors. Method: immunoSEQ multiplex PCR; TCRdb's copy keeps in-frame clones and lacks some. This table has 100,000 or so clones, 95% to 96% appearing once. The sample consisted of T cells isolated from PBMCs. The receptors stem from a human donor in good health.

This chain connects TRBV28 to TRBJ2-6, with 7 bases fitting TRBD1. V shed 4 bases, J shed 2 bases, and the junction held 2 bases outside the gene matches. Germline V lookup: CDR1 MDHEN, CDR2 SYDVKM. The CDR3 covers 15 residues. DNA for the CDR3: TGTGCCAGCAGTTCCACAGGGGCTGGGGCCAACGTCCTGACTTTC. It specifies CASSSTGAGANVLTF.

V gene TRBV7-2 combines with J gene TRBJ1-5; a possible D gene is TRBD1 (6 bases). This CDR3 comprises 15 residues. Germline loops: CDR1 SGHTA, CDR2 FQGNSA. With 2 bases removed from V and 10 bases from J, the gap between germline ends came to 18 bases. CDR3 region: CASSLSSGTDSPQHF. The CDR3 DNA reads TGTGCCAGCAGCTTATCATCCGGGACGGACAGTCCCCAGCATTTT.

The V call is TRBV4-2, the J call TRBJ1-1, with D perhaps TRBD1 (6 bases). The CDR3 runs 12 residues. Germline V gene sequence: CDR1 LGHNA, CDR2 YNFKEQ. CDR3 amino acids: CYGGKIKTEAFF. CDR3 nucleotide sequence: TGTTATGGGGGCAAGATCAAGACTGAAGCTTTCTTT.

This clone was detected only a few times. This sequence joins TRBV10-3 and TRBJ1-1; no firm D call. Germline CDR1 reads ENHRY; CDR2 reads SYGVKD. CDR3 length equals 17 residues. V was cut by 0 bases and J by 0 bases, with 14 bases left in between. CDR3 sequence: CAISESSGAIMNTEAFF. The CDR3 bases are TGTGCCATCAGTGAGTCGTCAGGCGCAATAATGAACACTGAAGCTTTCTTT.

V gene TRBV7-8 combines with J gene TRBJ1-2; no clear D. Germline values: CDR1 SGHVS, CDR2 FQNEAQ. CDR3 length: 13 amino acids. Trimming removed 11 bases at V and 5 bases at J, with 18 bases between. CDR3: CAVSPGFGYGYTF. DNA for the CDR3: TGTGCCGTATCTCCGGGTTTTGGGTATGGCTACACCTTC.

CDR3 sequence: CASSTSKETQYF. As DNA, the CDR3 is TGTGCCAGCAGTACTAGTAAAGAGACCCAGTACTTC. The J gene is TRBJ2-5, the V gene TRBV6-1; the D gene is possibly TRBD2 (5 bases). The CDR3 runs 12 residues. Trimming left V 5 bases short and J 3 bases short, with 7 bases between. Germline CDR1 reads MNHNS; CDR2 reads SASEGT.

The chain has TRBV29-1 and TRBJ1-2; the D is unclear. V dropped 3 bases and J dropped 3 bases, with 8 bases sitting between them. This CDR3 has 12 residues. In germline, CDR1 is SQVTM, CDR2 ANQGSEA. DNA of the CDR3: TGCAGCGTTGAGTCCACGGACTATGGCTACACCTTC. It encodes CSVESTDYGYTF.

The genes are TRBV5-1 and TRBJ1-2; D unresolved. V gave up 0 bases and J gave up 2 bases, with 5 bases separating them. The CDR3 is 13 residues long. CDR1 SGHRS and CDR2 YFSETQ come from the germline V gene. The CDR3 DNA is TGCGCCAGCAGCTTGGAACAGAACTATGGCTACACCTTC. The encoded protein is CASSLEQNYGYTF.

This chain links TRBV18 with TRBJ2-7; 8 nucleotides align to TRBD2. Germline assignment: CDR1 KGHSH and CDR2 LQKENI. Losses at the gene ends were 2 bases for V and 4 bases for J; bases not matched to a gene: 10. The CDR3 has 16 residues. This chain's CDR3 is CASSPGPGGPRYEQYF. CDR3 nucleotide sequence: TGTGCCAGCTCACCAGGGCCGGGAGGGCCCAGGTACGAGCAGTACTTC.

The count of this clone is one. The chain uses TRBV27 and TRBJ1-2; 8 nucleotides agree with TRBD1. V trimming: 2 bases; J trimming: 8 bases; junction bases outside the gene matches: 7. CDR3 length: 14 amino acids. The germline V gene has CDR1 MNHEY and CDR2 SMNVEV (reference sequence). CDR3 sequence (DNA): TGTGCCAGCAGTTTAGCCGGACAGGGTCAAGGCTACACCTTC. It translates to CASSLAGQGQGYTF.

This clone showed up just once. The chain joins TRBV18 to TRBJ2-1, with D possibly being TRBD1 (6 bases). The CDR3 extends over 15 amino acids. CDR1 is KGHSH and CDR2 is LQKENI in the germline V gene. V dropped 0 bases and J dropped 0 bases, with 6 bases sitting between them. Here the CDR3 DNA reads TGTGCCAGCTCACCACCGACAGGCTCCTACAATGAGCAGTTCTTC. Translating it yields CASSPPTGSYNEQFF.

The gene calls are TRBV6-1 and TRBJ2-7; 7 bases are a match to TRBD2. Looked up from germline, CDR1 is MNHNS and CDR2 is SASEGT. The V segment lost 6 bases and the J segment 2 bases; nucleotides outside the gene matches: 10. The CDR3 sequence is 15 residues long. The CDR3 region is CASRRTGGHPYEQYF. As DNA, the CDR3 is TGTGCCAGCAGGCGGACGGGAGGCCATCCCTACGAGCAGTACTTC.

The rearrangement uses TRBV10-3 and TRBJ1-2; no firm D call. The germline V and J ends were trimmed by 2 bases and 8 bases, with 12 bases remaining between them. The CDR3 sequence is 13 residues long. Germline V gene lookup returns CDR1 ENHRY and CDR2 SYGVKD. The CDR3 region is CAISEGLALGYTF. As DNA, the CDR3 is TGTGCCATCAGTGAGGGCCTGGCCTTAGGCTACACCTTC.

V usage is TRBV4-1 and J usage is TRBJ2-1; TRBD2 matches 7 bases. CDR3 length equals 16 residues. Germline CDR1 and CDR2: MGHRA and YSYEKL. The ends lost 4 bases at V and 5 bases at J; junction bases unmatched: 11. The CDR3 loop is CASSPFLAGVNNEQFF. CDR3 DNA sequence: TGCGCCAGCAGCCCCTTTTTGGCGGGAGTCAACAATGAGCAGTTCTTC.

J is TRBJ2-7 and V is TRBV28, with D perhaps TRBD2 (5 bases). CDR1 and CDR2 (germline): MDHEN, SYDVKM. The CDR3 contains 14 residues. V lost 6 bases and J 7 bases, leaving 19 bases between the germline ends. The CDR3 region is CASSSTSRAREQYF. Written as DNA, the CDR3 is TGTGCCAGCAGCTCTACGTCGAGGGCGCGGGAGCAGTACTTC.

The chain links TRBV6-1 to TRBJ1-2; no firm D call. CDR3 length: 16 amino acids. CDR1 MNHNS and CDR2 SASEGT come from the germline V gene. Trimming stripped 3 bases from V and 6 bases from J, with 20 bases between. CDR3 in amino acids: CASSDFLGSYSDGYTF. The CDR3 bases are TGTGCCAGCAGTGACTTTTTGGGGAGCTATTCGGATGGCTACACCTTC.

CDR3 sequence reads: CASSISSGAYNEQFF. In DNA, the CDR3 is TGTGCCAGCAGCATCTCTAGCGGTGCCTACAATGAGCAGTTCTTC. This chain connects TRBV7-6 to TRBJ2-1; 7 nucleotides align to TRBD2. The CDR3 is made up of 15 amino acids. The germline gives CDR1 SGHVS, CDR2 FNYEAQ. V was pared by 5 bases and J by 2 bases, with 6 bases of the junction left unmatched.

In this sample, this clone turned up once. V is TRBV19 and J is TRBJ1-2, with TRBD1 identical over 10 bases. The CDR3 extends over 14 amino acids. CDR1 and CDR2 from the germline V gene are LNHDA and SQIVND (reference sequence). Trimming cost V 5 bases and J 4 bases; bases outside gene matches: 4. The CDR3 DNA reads TGTGCCAGTAGTCCCCGGACAGGGGGCTATGGCTACACCTTC. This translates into CASSPRTGGYGYTF.

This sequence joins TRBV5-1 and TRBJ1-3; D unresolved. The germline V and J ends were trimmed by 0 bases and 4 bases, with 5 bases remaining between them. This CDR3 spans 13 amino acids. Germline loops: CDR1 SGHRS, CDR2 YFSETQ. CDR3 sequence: CASSLGEGNTIYF. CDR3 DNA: TGCGCCAGCAGCTTGGGAGAAGGAAACACCATATATTTT. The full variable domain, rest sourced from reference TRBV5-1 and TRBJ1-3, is KAGVTQTPRYLIKTRGQQVTLSCSPISGHRSVSWYQQTPGQGLQFLFEYFSETQRNKGNFPGRFSGRQFSNSRSEMNVSTLELGDSALYLCASSLGEGNTIYFGEGSWLTVV.

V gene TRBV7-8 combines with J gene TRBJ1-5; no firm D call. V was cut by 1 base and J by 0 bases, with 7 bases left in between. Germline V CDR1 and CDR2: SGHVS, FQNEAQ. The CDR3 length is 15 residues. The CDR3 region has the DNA TGTGCCAGCAGCTTAGGCGGCGTTAGCAATCAGCCCCAGCATTTT. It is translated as CASSLGGVSNQPQHF.

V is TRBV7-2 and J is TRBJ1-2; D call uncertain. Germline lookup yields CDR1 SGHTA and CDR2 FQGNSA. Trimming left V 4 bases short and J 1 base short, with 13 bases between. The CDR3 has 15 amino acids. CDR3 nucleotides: TGTGCCAGCAGCTCCGGTTACGTCGTTAACTATGGCTACACCTTC. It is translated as CASSSGYVVNYGYTF.

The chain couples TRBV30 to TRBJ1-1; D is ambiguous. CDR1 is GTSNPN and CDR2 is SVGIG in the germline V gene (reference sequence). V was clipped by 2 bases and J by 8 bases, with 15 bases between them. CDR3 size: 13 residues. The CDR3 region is CAWSNGPATEAFF. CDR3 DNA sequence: TGTGCCTGGAGTAATGGGCCCGCCACCGAAGCTTTCTTT.

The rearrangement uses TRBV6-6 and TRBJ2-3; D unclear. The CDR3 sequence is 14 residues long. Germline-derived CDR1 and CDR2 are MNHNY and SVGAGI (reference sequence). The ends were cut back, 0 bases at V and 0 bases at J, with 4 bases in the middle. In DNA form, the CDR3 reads TGTGCCAGCAGTTACTCCCGGAGCACAGATACGCAGTATTTT. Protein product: CASSYSRSTDTQYF.

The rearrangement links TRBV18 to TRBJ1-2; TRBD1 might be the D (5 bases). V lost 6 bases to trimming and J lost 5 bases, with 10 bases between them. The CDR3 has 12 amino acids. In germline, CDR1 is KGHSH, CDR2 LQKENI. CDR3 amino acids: CASSTGEYGYTF. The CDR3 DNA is TGTGCCAGCTCCACAGGAGAGTATGGCTACACCTTC.

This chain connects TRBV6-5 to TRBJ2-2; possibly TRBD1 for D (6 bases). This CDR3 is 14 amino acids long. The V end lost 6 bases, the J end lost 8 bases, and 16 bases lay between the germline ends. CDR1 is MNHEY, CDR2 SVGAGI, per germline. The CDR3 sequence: CASRKLGGGGELFF. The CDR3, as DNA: TGTGCCAGCAGGAAACTTGGGGGCGGGGGGGAGCTGTTTTTT.

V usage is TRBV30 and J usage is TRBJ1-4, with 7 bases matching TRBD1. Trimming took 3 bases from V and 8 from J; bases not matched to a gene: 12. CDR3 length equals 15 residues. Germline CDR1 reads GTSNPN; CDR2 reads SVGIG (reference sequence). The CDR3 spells CAWSWGAGGVEKLFF. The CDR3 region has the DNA TGTGCCTGGAGCTGGGGAGCAGGGGGTGTAGAAAAACTGTTTTTT. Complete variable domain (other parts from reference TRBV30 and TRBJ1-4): SQTIHQWPATLVQPVGSPLSLECTVEGTSNPNLYWYRQAAGRGLQLLFYSVGIGQISSEVPQNLSASRPQDRQFILSSKKLLLSDSGFYLCAWSWGAGGVEKLFFGSGTQLSVL.

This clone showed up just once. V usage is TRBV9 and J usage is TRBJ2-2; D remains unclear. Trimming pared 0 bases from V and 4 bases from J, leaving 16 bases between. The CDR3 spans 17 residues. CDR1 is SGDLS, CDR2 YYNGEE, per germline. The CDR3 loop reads CASSVVFRASGTGELFF. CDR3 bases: TGTGCCAGCAGCGTAGTCTTTCGAGCGTCGGGCACCGGGGAGCTGTTTTTT. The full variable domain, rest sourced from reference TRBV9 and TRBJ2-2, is DSGVTQTPKHLITATGQRVTLRCSPRSGDLSVYWYQQSLDQGLQFLIQYYNGEERAKGNILERFSAQQFPDLHSELNLSSLELGDSALYFCASSVVFRASGTGELFFGEGSRLTVL.

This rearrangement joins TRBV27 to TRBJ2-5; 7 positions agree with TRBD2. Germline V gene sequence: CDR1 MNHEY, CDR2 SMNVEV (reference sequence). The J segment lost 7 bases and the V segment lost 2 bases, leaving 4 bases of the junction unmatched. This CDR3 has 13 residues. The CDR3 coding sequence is TGTGCCAGCAGTTTAGCGGGAGTGGGGACCCAGTACTTC. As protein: CASSLAGVGTQYF.